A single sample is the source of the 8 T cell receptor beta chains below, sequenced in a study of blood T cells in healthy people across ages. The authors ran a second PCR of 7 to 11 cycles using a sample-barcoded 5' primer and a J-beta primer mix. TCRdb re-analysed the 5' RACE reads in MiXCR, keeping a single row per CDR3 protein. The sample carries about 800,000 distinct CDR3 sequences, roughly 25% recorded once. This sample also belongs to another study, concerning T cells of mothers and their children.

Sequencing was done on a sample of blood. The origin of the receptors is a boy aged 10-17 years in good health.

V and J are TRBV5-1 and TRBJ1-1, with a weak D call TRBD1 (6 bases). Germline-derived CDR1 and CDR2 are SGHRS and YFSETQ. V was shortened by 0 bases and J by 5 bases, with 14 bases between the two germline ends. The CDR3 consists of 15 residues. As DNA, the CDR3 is TGCGCCAGCAGCTTGGTTTCCGGGGGGGCAACTGAAGCTTTCTTT. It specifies CASSLVSGGATEAFF.

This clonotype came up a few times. The CDR3 loop reads CSARDSVNEQFF. The DNA for the CDR3 is TGCAGTGCTAGAGATTCGGTCAATGAGCAGTTCTTC. The gene calls are TRBV20-1 and TRBJ2-1, with D unclear. Trimming stripped 0 bases from V and 6 bases from J, with 6 bases between. CDR1 and CDR2 (germline): DFQATT, SNEGSKA (reference sequence). The CDR3 has 12 residues.

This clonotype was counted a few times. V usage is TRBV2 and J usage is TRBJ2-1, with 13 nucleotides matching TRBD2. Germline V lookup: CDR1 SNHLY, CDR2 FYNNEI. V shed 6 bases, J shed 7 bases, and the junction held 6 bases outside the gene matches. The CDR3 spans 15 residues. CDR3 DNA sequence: TGTGCCAGCAGCACTAGCGGGAGGGACAGTAATGAGCAGTTCTTC. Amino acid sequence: CASSTSGRDSNEQFF.

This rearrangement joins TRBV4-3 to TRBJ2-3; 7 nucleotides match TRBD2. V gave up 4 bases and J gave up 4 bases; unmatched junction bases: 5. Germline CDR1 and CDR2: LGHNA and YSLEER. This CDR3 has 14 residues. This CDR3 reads CASSPGGRPDTQYF. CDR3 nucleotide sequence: TGCGCCAGCAGCCCGGGAGGACGCCCAGATACGCAGTATTTT.

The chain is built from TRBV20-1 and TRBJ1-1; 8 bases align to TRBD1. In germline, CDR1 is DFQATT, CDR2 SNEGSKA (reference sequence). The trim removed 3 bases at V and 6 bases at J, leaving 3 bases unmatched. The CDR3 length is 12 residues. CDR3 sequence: CSASQGAPEAFF. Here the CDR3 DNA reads TGCAGTGCTAGTCAGGGGGCCCCTGAAGCTTTCTTT.

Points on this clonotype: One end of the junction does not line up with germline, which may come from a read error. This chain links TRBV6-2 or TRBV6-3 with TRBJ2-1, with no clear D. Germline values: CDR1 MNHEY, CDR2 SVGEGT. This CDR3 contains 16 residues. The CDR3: CASSYSWVDIYSEQFF. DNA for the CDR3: TGTGCCAGCAGTTACTCGTGGGTTGATATCTACAGTGAGCAGTTCTTC.

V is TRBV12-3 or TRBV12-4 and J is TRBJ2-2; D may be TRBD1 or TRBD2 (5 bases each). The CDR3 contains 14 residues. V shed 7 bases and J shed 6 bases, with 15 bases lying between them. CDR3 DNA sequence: TGTGCCAGCACTAAAGGGACGGTCCCCGGGGAGCTGTTTTTT. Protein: CASTKGTVPGELFF.

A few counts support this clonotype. The CDR3 DNA is TGTGCCAGCAGTTTAGGCCCCGGGCAGGGGGGAAGAGAGACCCAGTACTTC. Its translation: CASSLGPGQGGRETQYF. The J gene is TRBJ2-5, the V gene TRBV12-3 or TRBV12-4; D possibly corresponds to TRBD1 (7 bases). V lost 1 base and J 4 bases, leaving 19 bases between the germline ends. The length of the CDR3 is 17 residues.